A single sample gave rise to the 20 T cell receptor beta chains below, sequenced in a study of T cells in localized non-small cell lung cancer. Profiling relied on immunoSEQ multiplex PCR, and the TCRdb table lists in-frame clones only, not all of them. The sample consists of 70,000 to 95,000 clones, approximately 91% of them appearing once. Source: PBMCs, taken before any cancer treatment. Source of these receptors: a woman aged 35-75 years with stage II squamous cell lung carcinoma.

CDR3 nucleotides: TGTGCCAGCAGCTTAGAGCCCGGAGGACTCAATGAAAAACTGTTTTTT. Translating gives CASSLEPGGLNEKLFF. The genes are TRBV11-2 and TRBJ1-4; D is unresolved. Germline V gene data show CDR1 as SGHAT and CDR2 as FQNNGV. The CDR3 spans 16 residues. Trimming shortened V by 0 bases and J by 5 bases, and 13 bases separated the two germline ends. The variable domain in full, completed from reference TRBV11-2 and TRBJ1-4, reads EAGVAQSPRYKIIEKRQSVAFWCNPISGHATLYWYQQILGQGPKLLIQFQNNGVVDDSQLPKDRFSAERLKGVDSTLKIQPAKLEDSAVYLCASSLEPGGLNEKLFFGSGTQLSVL.

Only a few counts were recorded for this clone. The V and J genes are TRBV28 and TRBJ1-1, with D maybe TRBD1 (5 bases). V shed 8 bases and J shed 9 bases, with 22 bases lying between them. The germline CDR1 and CDR2 sequences are MDHEN and SYDVKM. The CDR3 totals 14 residues. The CDR3: CASLAGGSEVKAFF. DNA for the CDR3: TGTGCCAGCCTCGCGGGGGGTAGTGAGGTTAAAGCTTTCTTT.

This chain uses TRBV28 with TRBJ2-7; no clear D. Trimming took off 3 bases at V and 6 bases at J, with 9 bases between the two ends. This CDR3 contains 12 residues. The germline gives CDR1 MDHEN, CDR2 SYDVKM. DNA of the CDR3: TGTGCCAGCAGTTTTGGGGTTGGCGAGCAGTACTTC. It encodes CASSFGVGEQYF. Supplemented by reference TRBV28 and TRBJ2-7, the full variable domain reads DVKVTQSSRYLVKRTGEKVFLECVQDMDHENMFWYRQDPGLGLRLIYFSYDVKMKEKGDIPEGYSVSREKKERFSLILESASTNQTSMYLCASSFGVGEQYFGPGTRLTVT.

This chain joins TRBV11-2 and TRBJ2-3; the D is unclear. V was cut by 0 bases and J by 2 bases, with 6 bases left in between. Germline CDR1 reads SGHAT; CDR2 reads FQNNGV. The length of the CDR3 is 14 residues. This CDR3 is CASSLDRATDTQYF. CDR3 nucleotide sequence: TGTGCCAGCAGCTTAGATCGCGCCACAGATACGCAGTATTTT.

This clone was seen just once. This chain joins TRBV5-6 and TRBJ1-1; 7 bases are shared with TRBD1. Germline CDR1 reads SGHDT; CDR2 reads YYEEEE. V shed 2 bases and J 0 bases; nucleotides not matched to a gene: 10. CDR3 size: 17 residues. CDR3 sequence (DNA): TGTGCCAGCAGCTTCTTCGACAGGGAGCCTATGAACACTGAAGCTTTCTTT. Its protein is CASSFFDREPMNTEAFF.

The rearrangement uses TRBV4-3 and TRBJ2-5; the D is unclear. Germline V gene lookup returns CDR1 LGHNA and CDR2 YSLEER. The germline V and J ends were trimmed by 0 bases and 4 bases, with 0 bases remaining between them. This CDR3 is built from 11 residues. CDR3 nucleotide sequence: TGCGCCAGCAGCCAAGAAGAGACCCAGTACTTC. Its protein product is CASSQEETQYF.

The chain is built from TRBV4-2 and TRBJ2-2; 8 bases align to TRBD2. Germline trimming cut 0 bases from V and 3 bases from J; bases unmatched to any gene: 3. Germline lookup yields CDR1 LGHNA and CDR2 YNFKEQ. The CDR3 is made up of 16 amino acids. The CDR3 coding sequence is TGTGCCAGCAGCCAAGAAGGGCGGGGGGACACCGGGGAGCTGTTTTTT. Translating it yields CASSQEGRGDTGELFF.

The rearrangement joins TRBV30 to TRBJ2-2; D might be TRBD1 (6 bases). V lost 2 bases and J 6 bases, leaving 7 bases between the germline ends. In germline, CDR1 is GTSNPN, CDR2 SVGIG (reference sequence). The CDR3 loop spans 12 amino acids. CDR3 amino acids: CAWSTGSGELFF. CDR3 DNA: TGTGCCTGGAGTACAGGGTCCGGGGAGCTGTTTTTT.

This clone was observed a few times. V and J are TRBV27 and TRBJ1-6, with 8 positions matching TRBD1. V lost 4 bases, J lost 7 bases, and 3 bases stayed unmatched. CDR3 size: 14 residues. Per germline, CDR1 MNHEY and CDR2 SMNVEV (reference sequence). CDR3 amino acids: CASSSQGGNSPLHF. CDR3 sequence (DNA): TGTGCCAGCAGTTCACAGGGGGGAAATTCACCCCTCCACTTT.

The genes are TRBV5-1 and TRBJ2-2; 8 bases line up with TRBD1. Trimming removed 4 bases from V and 7 bases from J; junction bases left unmatched: 6. Germline CDR1 and CDR2: SGHRS and YFSETQ. The CDR3 length is 14 residues. The CDR3 bases are TGCGCCAGCAGCCCAGGGGGCGCGAGCGGGGAGCTGTTTTTT. Protein: CASSPGGASGELFF.

The chain couples TRBV5-1 to TRBJ2-3, with a tentative D call TRBD1 (8 bases). This CDR3 has 14 residues. V dropped 3 bases and J dropped 5 bases, with 13 bases sitting between them. Per germline, CDR1 SGHRS and CDR2 YFSETQ. In DNA form, the CDR3 reads TGCGCCAGCAGCTACAGGGGGGGAGGAGATACGCAGTATTTT. Translated: CASSYRGGGDTQYF.

This chain uses TRBV9 with TRBJ2-1; TRBD2 matches at 9 bases. Germline V CDR1 and CDR2: SGDLS, YYNGEE. CDR3 length: 18 residues. Losses at the gene ends were 2 bases for V and 7 bases for J; bases not matched to a gene: 16. CDR3 nucleotide sequence: TGTGCCAGCAGCGTGAGAGGGGTAGCGGGGGCCCCAGGGAATGAGCAGTTCTTC. Protein product: CASSVRGVAGAPGNEQFF.

This rearrangement joins TRBV7-9 to TRBJ1-6; D is perhaps TRBD1 (6 bases). The V end was cut by 8 bases, the J end by 7 bases, with 18 bases between. The CDR3 is 15 residues long. CDR1 SEHNR and CDR2 FQNEAQ come from the germline V gene (reference sequence). The CDR3 sequence: CASVRGGVLNSPLHF. For the CDR3, the DNA is TGTGCCAGCGTACGAGGGGGGGTTTTGAATTCACCCCTCCACTTT.

The chain joins TRBV6-5 to TRBJ1-4, with a tentative D call TRBD1 (6 bases). Per the germline V gene, CDR1 is MNHEY and CDR2 is SVGAGI. This CDR3 is 15 amino acids long. Trimming stripped 2 bases from V and 3 bases from J, with 10 bases between. CDR3 loop: CASSYGQLANEKLFF. The CDR3 bases are TGTGCCAGCAGTTACGGACAGCTTGCTAATGAAAAACTGTTTTTT.

The V call is TRBV6-5, the J call TRBJ1-6, with a weak D call TRBD1 (5 bases). The CDR3 is 13 amino acids. The V end was cut by 5 bases, the J end by 10 bases, with 12 bases between. Germline CDR1 reads MNHEY; CDR2 reads SVGAGI. The CDR3 reads CASSRQRGSPLHF. CDR3 bases: TGTGCCAGCAGTCGACAGAGGGGCTCACCCCTCCACTTT.

V is TRBV4-2 and J is TRBJ2-2; D is possibly TRBD1 (5 bases). V gave up 4 bases and J gave up 2 bases, with 17 bases separating them. There are 17 residues in the CDR3. CDR1 LGHNA and CDR2 YNFKEQ come from the germline V gene. DNA for the CDR3: TGTGCCAGCAGCCGGACCGACAGACCTCTAAACACCGGGGAGCTGTTTTTT. Protein sequence: CASSRTDRPLNTGELFF.

The rearrangement uses TRBV28 and TRBJ2-7, with D perhaps TRBD1 (6 bases). The CDR3 is 15 amino acids. Trimming removed 6 bases from V and 0 bases from J, with 15 bases in between. The germline V gene encodes CDR1 MDHEN and CDR2 SYDVKM. CDR3 nucleotides: TGTGCCAGCAGATTACAGGGTTTCCCCTCCTACGAGCAGTACTTC. Translating it yields CASRLQGFPSYEQYF.

The J gene is TRBJ2-7, the V gene TRBV6-5; 7 positions match TRBD2. Germline assignment: CDR1 MNHEY and CDR2 SVGAGI. With 6 bases clipped from V and 0 bases from J, the junction kept 8 bases outside the gene matches. The CDR3 contains 15 residues. This CDR3 is CASRPKAGPSYEQYF. CDR3 sequence (DNA): TGTGCCAGCAGACCAAAAGCGGGACCCTCCTACGAGCAGTACTTC.

The DNA of the CDR3 is TGCGCCAGCAGATTGATACGTACCCAGGGGGCGCAGAATAGCTCTGGAAACACCATATATTTT. It yields the protein CASRLIRTQGAQNSSGNTIYF. The chain employs TRBV5-1 and TRBJ1-3, with 8 nucleotides matching TRBD1. CDR1 and CDR2 (germline): SGHRS, YFSETQ. After removal of 5 bases from V and 0 bases from J, the junction contained 22 bases not matched to a gene. There are 21 residues in the CDR3. The variable domain in full, with the rest retrieved from reference TRBV5-1 and TRBJ1-3, is KAGVTQTPRYLIKTRGQQVTLSCSPISGHRSVSWYQQTPGQGLQFLFEYFSETQRNKGNFPGRFSGRQFSNSRSEMNVSTLELGDSALYLCASRLIRTQGAQNSSGNTIYFGEGSWLTVV.

There are a few counts of this clone. The chain has TRBV27 and TRBJ1-2; TRBD1 might be the D (5 bases). The CDR3 loop spans 13 amino acids. Trimming shortened V by 8 bases and J by 7 bases, and 17 bases separated the two germline ends. Germline V gene data show CDR1 as MNHEY and CDR2 as SMNVEV (reference sequence). The CDR3 DNA is TGTGCCAGCGCAGGGCTAGGCTTGGGTGGCTACACCTTC. It is translated as CASAGLGLGGYTF.